This paragraph reports one T cell receptor beta chain. This CDR3 comprises 16 residues. The trim removed 5 bases at V and 5 bases at J, leaving 12 bases unmatched. TCRdb independently ran MiXCR on the RT-PCR reads; one entry per CDR3 protein. The data contain approximately 720,000 distinct CDR3 sequences, 14% of them singletons. The TCR sequence derives from a female donor in good health, serving as a healthy control. V is TRBV12-3 or TRBV12-4 and J is TRBJ2-3; the match to TRBD2 covers 8 bases. The material sequenced was memory CD4+ T cells from blood. The CDR3 reads CASSTQAGAFGDTQYF. As DNA, the CDR3 is TGTGCCAGCAGTACCCAAGCGGGAGCCTTCGGAGATACGCAGTATTTT.